This T cell receptor beta chain was captured by sequencing in a study of radiation and T cells in renal cell carcinoma. Indicated time point: baseline pretreatment blood. Described treatment: 15 Gy SBRT to primary tumor, nephrectomy 4 weeks later. Here immunoSEQ multiplex PCR was the method, and the copy in TCRdb shows in-frame clones only, minus some. The sample consists of more than 140,000 clones, roughly 80% of them appearing once. The CDR3 covers 15 residues. Germline V CDR1 and CDR2: WNHNN, SYGVQD (reference sequence). The V segment lost 3 bases and the J segment 6 bases; nucleotides outside the gene matches: 8.

Specimen: blood, collected from a patient whose treatment included radiotherapy and nephrectomy. This chain connects TRBV10-1 to TRBJ2-3, with 8 bases that match TRBD2. The clonotype originates from a woman in her fifties or sixties with renal cell carcinoma. DNA for the CDR3: TGCGCCAGCAGTGACCTCGGGGGGGCAAGGGATACGCAGTATTTT. Its translation is CASSDLGGARDTQYF.